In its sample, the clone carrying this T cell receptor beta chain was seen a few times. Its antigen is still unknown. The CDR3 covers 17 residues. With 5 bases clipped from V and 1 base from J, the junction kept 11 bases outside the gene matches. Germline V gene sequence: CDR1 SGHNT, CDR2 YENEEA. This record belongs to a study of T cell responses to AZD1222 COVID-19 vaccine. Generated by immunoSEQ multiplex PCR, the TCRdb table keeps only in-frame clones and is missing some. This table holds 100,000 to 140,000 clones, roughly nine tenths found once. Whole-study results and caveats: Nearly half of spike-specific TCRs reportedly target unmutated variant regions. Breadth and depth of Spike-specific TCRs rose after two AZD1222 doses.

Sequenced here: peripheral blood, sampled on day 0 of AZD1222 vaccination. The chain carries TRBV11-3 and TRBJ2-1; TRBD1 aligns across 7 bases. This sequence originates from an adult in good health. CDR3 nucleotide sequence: TGTGCCAGCAGCGAAAATGGACAGGCGAGATCCTACAATGAGCAGTTCTTC. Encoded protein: CASSENGQARSYNEQFF.